This T cell receptor (beta chain) was obtained from a study of monozygotic twins with inflammatory bowel disease. The germline V gene has CDR1 SGHTA and CDR2 FQGNSA. The CDR3 is made up of 16 amino acids. Each TCR library consumed 3500 ng of total RNA. UMIs with a 6-nucleotide sample barcode were added by template switching. Using the 5' RACE reads, TCRdb records one entry per CDR3 protein without DNA. Recorded here are approximately 330,000 distinct CDR3 sequences; the top ten clones represent 2% to 2.5%. Study-level points and caveats: Healthy co-twins, by inverse Simpson, had higher TCRbeta diversity than their siblings with IBD. There were differing immunosuppressive treatments, which may have added variability to patient repertoires.

A remark on this clonotype: What it binds is not known.

The chain employs TRBV7-2 and TRBJ2-3; as DNA is missing, the TRBD2 call by TCRdb cannot be tested. The sequencing sample was made of blood. This clonotype originated in a human donor with ulcerative colitis or Crohn's disease, or a healthy co-twin of an affected twin (not recorded which). The CDR3 is CASLWTSGVSTDTQYF.